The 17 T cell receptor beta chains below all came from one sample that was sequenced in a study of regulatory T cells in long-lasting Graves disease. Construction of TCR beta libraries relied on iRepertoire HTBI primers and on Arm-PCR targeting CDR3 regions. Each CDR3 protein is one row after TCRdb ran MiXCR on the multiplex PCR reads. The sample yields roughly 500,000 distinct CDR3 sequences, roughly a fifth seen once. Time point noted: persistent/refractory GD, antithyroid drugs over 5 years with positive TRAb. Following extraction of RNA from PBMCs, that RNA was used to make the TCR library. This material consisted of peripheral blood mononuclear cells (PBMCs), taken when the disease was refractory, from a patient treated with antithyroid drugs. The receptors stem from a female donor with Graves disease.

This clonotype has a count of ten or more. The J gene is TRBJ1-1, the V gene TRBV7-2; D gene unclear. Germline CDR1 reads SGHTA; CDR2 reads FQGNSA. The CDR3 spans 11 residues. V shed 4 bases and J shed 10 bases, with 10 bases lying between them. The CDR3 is CASSWGFTAFF. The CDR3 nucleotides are TGTGCCAGCAGCTGGGGTTTTACAGCTTTCTTT.

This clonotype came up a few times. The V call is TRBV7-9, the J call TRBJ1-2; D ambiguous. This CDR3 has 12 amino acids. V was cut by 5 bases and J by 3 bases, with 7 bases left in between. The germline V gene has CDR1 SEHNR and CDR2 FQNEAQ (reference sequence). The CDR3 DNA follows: TGTGCCAGCAGCGGTCGAGACTATGGCTACACCTTC. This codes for CASSGRDYGYTF.

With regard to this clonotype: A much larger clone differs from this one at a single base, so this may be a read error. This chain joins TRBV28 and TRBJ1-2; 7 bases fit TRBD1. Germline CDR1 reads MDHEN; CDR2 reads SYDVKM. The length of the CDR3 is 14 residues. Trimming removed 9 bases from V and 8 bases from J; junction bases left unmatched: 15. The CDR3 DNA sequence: TGTGCCAGTACCCGACAGGGAAACTTTTGGGGCTACACCTTC. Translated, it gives CASTRQGNFWGYTF.

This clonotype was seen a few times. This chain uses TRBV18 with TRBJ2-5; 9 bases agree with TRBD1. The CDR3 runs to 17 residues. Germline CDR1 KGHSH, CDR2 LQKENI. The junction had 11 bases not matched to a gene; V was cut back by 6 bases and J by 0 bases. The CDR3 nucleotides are TGTGCCAGCTCCCCAAACCAAGGGACAGGGTACCAAGAGACCCAGTACTTC. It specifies CASSPNQGTGYQETQYF. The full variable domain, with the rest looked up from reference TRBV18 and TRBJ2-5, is NAGVMQNPRHLVRRRGQEARLRCSPMKGHSHVYWYRQLPEEGLKFMVYLQKENIIDESGMPKERFSAEFPKEGPSILRIQQVVRGDSAAYFCASSPNQGTGYQETQYFGPGTRLLVL.

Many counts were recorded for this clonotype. CDR3 sequence (DNA): TGTGCCAGCAGTTTCCTGGGGGATGAAAAACTGTTTTTT. It specifies CASSFLGDEKLFF. V and J are TRBV12-3 or TRBV12-4 and TRBJ1-4, with a tentative D call TRBD1 (5 bases). This CDR3 comprises 13 residues. The V and J ends lost 3 bases and 6 bases respectively, with 8 bases between them.

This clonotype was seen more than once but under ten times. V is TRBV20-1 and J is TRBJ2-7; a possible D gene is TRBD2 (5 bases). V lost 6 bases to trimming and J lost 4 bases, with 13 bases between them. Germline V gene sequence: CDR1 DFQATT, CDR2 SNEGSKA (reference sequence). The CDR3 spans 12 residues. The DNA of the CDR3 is TGCAGTGCCAAGCGGTCGGGGTACGAGCAGTACTTC. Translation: CSAKRSGYEQYF.

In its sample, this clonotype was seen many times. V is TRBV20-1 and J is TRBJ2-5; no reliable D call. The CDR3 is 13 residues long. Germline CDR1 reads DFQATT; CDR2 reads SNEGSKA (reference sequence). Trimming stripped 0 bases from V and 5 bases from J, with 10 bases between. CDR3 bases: TGCAGTGCTAGAGACCCGTGGGCCGAGACCCAGTACTTC. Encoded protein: CSARDPWAETQYF.

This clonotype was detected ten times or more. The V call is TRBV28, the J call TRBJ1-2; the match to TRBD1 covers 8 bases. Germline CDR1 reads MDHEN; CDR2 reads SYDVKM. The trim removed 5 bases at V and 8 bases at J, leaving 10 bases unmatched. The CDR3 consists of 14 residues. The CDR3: CASSETGTGYGYTF. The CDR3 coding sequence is TGTGCCAGCAGTGAAACCGGGACAGGTTACGGCTACACCTTC.

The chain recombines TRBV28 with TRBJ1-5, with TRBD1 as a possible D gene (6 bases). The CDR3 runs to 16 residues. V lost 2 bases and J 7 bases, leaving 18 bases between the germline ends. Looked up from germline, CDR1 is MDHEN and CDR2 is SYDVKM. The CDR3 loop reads CASSLGVGGLGQPQHF. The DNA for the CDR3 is TGTGCCAGCAGTTTAGGTGTAGGGGGGTTAGGACAGCCCCAGCATTTT. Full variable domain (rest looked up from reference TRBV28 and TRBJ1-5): DVKVTQSSRYLVKRTGEKVFLECVQDMDHENMFWYRQDPGLGLRLIYFSYDVKMKEKGDIPEGYSVSREKKERFSLILESASTNQTSMYLCASSLGVGGLGQPQHFGDGTRLSIL.

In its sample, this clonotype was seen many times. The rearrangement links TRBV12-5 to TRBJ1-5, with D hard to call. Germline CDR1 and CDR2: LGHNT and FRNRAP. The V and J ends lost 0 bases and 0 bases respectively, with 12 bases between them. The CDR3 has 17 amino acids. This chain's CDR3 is CASGLVLDGYSNQPQHF. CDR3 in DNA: TGTGCTAGTGGTTTGGTACTGGACGGGTATAGCAATCAGCCCCAGCATTTT. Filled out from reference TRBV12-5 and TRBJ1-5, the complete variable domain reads DARVTQTPRHKVTEMGQEVTMRCQPILGHNTVFWYRQTMMQGLELLAYFRNRAPLDDSGMPKDRFSAEMPDATLATLKIQPSEPRDSAVYFCASGLVLDGYSNQPQHFGDGTRLSIL.

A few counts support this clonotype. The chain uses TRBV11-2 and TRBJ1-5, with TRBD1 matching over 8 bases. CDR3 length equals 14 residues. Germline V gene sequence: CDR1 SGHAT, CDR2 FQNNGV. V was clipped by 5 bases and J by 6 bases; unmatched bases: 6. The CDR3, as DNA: TGTGCCAGCAGCCATACAGGGGGTGGTCAGCCCCAGCATTTT. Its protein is CASSHTGGGQPQHF.

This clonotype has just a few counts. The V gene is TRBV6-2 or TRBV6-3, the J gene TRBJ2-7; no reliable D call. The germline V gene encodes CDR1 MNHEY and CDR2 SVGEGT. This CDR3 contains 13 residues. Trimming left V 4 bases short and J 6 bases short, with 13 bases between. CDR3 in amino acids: CASSSKMLSEQYF. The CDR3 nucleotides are TGTGCCAGCAGTTCAAAAATGTTATCCGAGCAGTACTTC.

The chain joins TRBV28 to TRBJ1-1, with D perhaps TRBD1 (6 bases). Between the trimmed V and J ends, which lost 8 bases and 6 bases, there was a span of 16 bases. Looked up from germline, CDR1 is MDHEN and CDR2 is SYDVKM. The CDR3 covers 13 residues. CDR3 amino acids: CASLVQGDAEAFF. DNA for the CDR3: TGTGCCAGCTTGGTACAGGGTGACGCTGAAGCTTTCTTT.

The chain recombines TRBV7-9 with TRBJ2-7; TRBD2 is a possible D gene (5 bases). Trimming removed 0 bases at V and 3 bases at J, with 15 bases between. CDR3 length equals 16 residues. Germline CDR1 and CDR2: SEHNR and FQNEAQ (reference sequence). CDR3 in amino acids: CASSLALGETGYEQYF. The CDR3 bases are TGTGCCAGCAGCTTAGCGCTCGGGGAAACTGGCTACGAGCAGTACTTC.

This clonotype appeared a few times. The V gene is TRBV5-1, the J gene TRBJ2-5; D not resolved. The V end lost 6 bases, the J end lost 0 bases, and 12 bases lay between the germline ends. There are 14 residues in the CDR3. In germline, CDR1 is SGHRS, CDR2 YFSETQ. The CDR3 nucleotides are TGCGCCAGCACCTTCAATCCGTACCAAGAGACCCAGTACTTC. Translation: CASTFNPYQETQYF.

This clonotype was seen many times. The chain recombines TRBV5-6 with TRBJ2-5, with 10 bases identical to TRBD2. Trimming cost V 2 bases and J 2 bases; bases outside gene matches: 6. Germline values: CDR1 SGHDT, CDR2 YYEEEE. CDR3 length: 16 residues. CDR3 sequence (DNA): TGTGCCAGCAGCTTTCTTCTAGCGGGGGTACAAGAGACCCAGTACTTC. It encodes CASSFLLAGVQETQYF. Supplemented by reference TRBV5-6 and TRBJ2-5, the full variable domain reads DAGVTQSPTHLIKTRGQQVTLRCSPKSGHDTVSWYQQALGQGPQFIFQYYEEEERQRGNFPDRFSGHQFPNYSSELNVNALLLGDSALYLCASSFLLAGVQETQYFGPGTRLLVL.

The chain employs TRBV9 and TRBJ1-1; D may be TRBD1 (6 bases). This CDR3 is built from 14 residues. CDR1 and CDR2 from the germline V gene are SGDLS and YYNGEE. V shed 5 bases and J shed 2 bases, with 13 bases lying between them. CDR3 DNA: TGTGCCAGCAGTCCGTCAGGGGTTAACACTGAAGCTTTCTTT. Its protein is CASSPSGVNTEAFF. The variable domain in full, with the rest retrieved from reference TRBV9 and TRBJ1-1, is DSGVTQTPKHLITATGQRVTLRCSPRSGDLSVYWYQQSLDQGLQFLIQYYNGEERAKGNILERFSAQQFPDLHSELNLSSLELGDSALYFCASSPSGVNTEAFFGQGTRLTVV.